This T cell receptor beta chain comes out of a study of blood T cell repertoires in COVID-19 (dated by TCRdb to 2018 to 2020). Context from the whole study: The collaborator samples originated in the United States, Italy and Spain and spanned the acute and convalescent phases of COVID-19. The repertoires were released in a freely available public database intended as a resource for research on the immune response to SARS-CoV-2. Where available, HLA class I and class II types were obtained from metadata supplied by the sample provider rather than from assay-based typing. The prospective study material was composed of cDNA or gDNA derived from T cells, B-cell-depleted T cells, or PBMCs. The samples were drawn from the first 160 participants of the ongoing ImmuneRACE study and from under 1,500 subjects provided by 6 global collaborators. The dataset comprised deeply sampled blood TCRbeta repertoires from subjects exposed to, actively infected with, or recovered from COVID-19. Nearly every sample came with metadata listing a de-identified subject ID, COVID-19 status, age in years and sex.

The collaborating institutions used their own protocols to collect whole blood in K2EDTA tubes. For TCRbeta analysis, collaborator samples were shipped as frozen whole blood, as isolated PBMCs, or as DNA extracted from either sample type. TCRbeta CDR3 regions were amplified from genomic DNA by means of the immunoSEQ Assay, a bias-controlled multiplex PCR. The original methods were these. The number of nucleated cells in each sample was estimated from the amplification of reference gene primers within the assay. To quantify the absolute abundance of each unique TCRbeta CDR3 rearrangement, sequence reads were collapsed and filtered. For each sample, productive Simpson clonality was calculated as the square root of Simpson's diversity index over productive rearrangements. What TCRdb holds here is the immuneACCESS table cut down to in-frame rearrangements. Part of the clones is not present; checked against another copy, under half of the missing clones reflect an unresolved V gene, and the others are unexplained. That table furnishes V, J and clone size, whereas the DNA furnished D and trimming. The sample table contains a few hundred thousand clones; only one count was recorded for about 88% of them. 3.6% of the sample is in the top ten clones.

Study-wide findings and limitations: Clinical and demographic metadata were provided uncurated, with the amount varying by source and participant.

The CDR3, cysteine through phenylalanine, is 16 amino acids long. Only the CDR3 DNA stays, 48 bases, in frame from base 1. Sequences MNHNY (CDR1) and SVGAGI (CDR2) are obtained from the germline V gene (reference sequence). V sheds 0 bases and J sheds 5 bases, leaving 16 bases between their ends. To note about this clone: The antigen this receptor binds is unknown. It has no much larger one-base neighbor in the sample; base qualities were not kept.

The TCR sequence derives from a man between 18 and 29 years old with active or convalescent COVID-19. Sequencing input: peripheral blood. This chain joins TRBV6-6 to TRBJ1-1, with no reliable assignment of the D segment. CDR3 sequence: CASSYSGGTIGTEAFF. In nucleotides, the sequence is TGTGCCAGCAGTTACTCGGGAGGAACTATTGGGACTGAAGCTTTCTTT.